Included here is one TCR beta chain sequence, with context. With 60 Vbeta and 13 Jbeta primers, the PCR was carried out. Some clones are missing from TCRdb's copy, which holds only in-frame ones; the method was immunoSEQ multiplex PCR. Among 300,000 or so clones listed, approximately 84% were seen once. V shed 0 bases and J 3 bases; nucleotides not matched to a gene: 2. The germline CDR1 and CDR2 sequences are SGHRS and YFSETQ. The CDR3 length is 15 residues. This entry is derived from a study of cytomegalovirus exposure and HLA in healthy donors. This chain joins TRBV5-1 and TRBJ2-3; 9 positions match TRBD1. The receptor was isolated from a woman in her forties in good health and CMV-seropositive. The sample was PBMCs. The CDR3 nucleotides read TGCGCCAGCAGCTTGGGGACAGGGGTAACAGATACGCAGTATTTT. This translates into CASSLGTGVTDTQYF.